This T cell receptor (beta chain) appears in the sequencing data of a study of blood T cell repertoires in COVID-19. Background on the study: COVID-19 samples collected from the United States, Italy and Spain covered acute and convalescent phases. PBMCs, B-cell-depleted T cells, or T cells provided the cDNA or gDNA that made up the material.

As processed by the authors: Amplification with reference gene primers provided the estimates of nucleated cell counts. Libraries were prepared by immunoSEQ multiplex PCR; TCRdb keeps only in-frame clonotypes and omits some of them. Clonal size and the V and J genes are those of that table, whereas D and trimming came from the DNA. The sample holds 410,000 or so clones; roughly 85% are singletons and the top ten take more than 1.4%. The CDR3 sequence is 14 residues long. The germline V gene encodes CDR1 LGHNA and CDR2 YNFKEQ. Trimming took 6 bases from V and 5 from J; bases not matched to a gene: 4. This clone occurred a few times.

The sequenced material came from peripheral blood. The TCR comes from a woman in her 30s with active or convalescent COVID-19. The chain has TRBV4-2 and TRBJ2-2, with 9 bases fitting TRBD1. CDR3 in DNA: TGTGCCAGCAGGGGGGACAGGGTTACCGGGGAGCTGTTTTTT. Its translation: CASRGDRVTGELFF.